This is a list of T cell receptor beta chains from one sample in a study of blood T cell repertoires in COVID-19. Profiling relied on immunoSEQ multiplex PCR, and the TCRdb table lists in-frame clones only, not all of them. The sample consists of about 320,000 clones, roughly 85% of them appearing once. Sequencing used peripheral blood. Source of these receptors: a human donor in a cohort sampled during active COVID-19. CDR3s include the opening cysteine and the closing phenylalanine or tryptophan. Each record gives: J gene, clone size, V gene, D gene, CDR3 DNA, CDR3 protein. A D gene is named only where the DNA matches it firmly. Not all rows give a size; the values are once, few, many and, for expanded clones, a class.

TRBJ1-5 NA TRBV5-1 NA TGCGCCAGCAGCGAGGGAGTGGATCAGCCCCAGCATTTT CASSEGVDQPQHF
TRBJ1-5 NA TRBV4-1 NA TGCGCCAGCAGCTTGACAGATAGCAATCAGCCCCAGCATTTT CASSLTDSNQPQHF
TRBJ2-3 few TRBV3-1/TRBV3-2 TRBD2 TGTGCCAGCAGCCAAGCTCTGCGGGGGGTGCCCACAGATACGCAGTATTTT CASSQALRGVPTDTQYF
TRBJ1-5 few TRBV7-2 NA TGTGCCAGCAGCTTAAGCGGGGGTTTTATCCAGCCCCAGCATTTT CASSLSGGFIQPQHF
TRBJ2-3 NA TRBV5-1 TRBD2 TGCGCCAGCAGCTTTCAAAGCGGGGGGCCCGCAGATACGCAGTATTTT CASSFQSGGPADTQYF
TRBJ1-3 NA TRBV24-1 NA TGTGCCACTGGACAGGGAAACACCATATATTTT CATGQGNTIYF
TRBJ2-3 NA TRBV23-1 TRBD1 TGCGCCAGCAGCGGACAGGGGCAAATCACAGATACGCAGTATTTT CASSGQGQITDTQYF
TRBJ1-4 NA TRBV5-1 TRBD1 TGCGCCAGCAGCTTGGGGCAGGGGGCTAATGAAAAACTGTTTTTT CASSLGQGANEKLFF
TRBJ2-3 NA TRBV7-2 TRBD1 TGTGCCAGCAGCTTAGCAAGGACAGGGATGGGGACAGATACGCAGTATTTT CASSLARTGMGTDTQYF
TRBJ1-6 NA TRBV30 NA TGTGCCTGGAGTGTAGGGGGGGGCAGGAATTCACCCCTCCACTTT CAWSVGGGRNSPLHF
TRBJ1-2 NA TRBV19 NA TGTGCCAGTAGTCCATCACAGTACCCTCATGGCTACACCTTC CASSPSQYPHGYTF
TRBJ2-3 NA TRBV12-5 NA TGTGCTAGTGGTTTGAGGGGAGATACGCAGTATTTT CASGLRGDTQYF
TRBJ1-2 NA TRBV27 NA TGTGCCAGCAGTTCCGGCCGACAGGTGGTAGTTAACTATGGCTACACCTTC CASSSGRQVVVNYGYTF
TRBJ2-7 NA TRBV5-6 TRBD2 TGTGCCAGCAGCCAGAGCGGGGGGTACCTACGAGAGCAGTACTTC CASSQSGGYLREQYF
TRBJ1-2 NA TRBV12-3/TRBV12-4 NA TGTGCCAGCAGACGGTGGGGAGGAGATGGCTACACCTTC CASRRWGGDGYTF